This T cell receptor (beta chain) was profiled in a study of blood T cell repertoires in COVID-19. Study overall: Sources were T cells, B-cell-depleted T cells, or PBMCs; the material itself was cDNA or gDNA.

In this sample, this clone turned up once. The germline V gene encodes CDR1 SGHRS and CDR2 YFSETQ. V lost 5 bases, J lost 3 bases, and 24 bases stayed unmatched. CDR3 length: 20 amino acids. Under the authors' procedure: Scientists estimated how many nucleated cells there were by amplifying reference gene primers. Using immunoSEQ multiplex PCR, the repertoire was profiled, and TCRdb retains in-frame clones only, with some absent. The DNA was the basis for D and trimming; V, J and clone size are from that table. The sample consists of 220,000 or so clones, roughly 81% of them appearing once. This sequence originates from a man aged 50 to 60 who had recovered from COVID-19. This sequence joins TRBV5-1 and TRBJ2-3; TRBD2 aligns across 7 bases. Sequenced sample: peripheral blood. The CDR3 DNA is TGCGCCAGCAGGCTGTTCGGCGCGGGAGCCATGAGGATGGAAACAGATACGCAGTATTTT. This translates into CASRLFGAGAMRMETDTQYF.